A single sample is the source of the 5 T cell receptor beta chains below, sequenced in a study of beta chain features in type 1 diabetes. Study observations and caveats: Shorter TCRB CDR3s, moderately but significantly so, were found in Type 1 diabetes patients in all four CD4+ subsets.

The sequenced template was cDNA made from the entire isolated RNA. Method: immunoSEQ multiplex PCR; TCRdb's copy keeps in-frame clones and lacks some. In the table there are approximately 52,000 clones, about 60% of which are singletons. Their antigens are not known. The sample consisted of stem cell memory CD4+ T cells from blood. These receptors were collected from a woman aged 30 to 39 with type 1 diabetes.

In this sample, this clone turned up once. The rearrangement joins TRBV28 to TRBJ2-3, with 9 bases lining up with TRBD2. The CDR3 totals 15 residues. Trimming cost V 7 bases and J 2 bases; bases outside gene matches: 7. Germline-derived CDR1 and CDR2 are MDHEN and SYDVKM. The CDR3: CASTKAGGATDTQYF. The CDR3 coding sequence is TGTGCCAGCACAAAAGCGGGAGGCGCCACAGATACGCAGTATTTT.

The sample holds one count of this clone. The J gene is TRBJ2-2, the V gene TRBV7-2, with 12 bases matching TRBD2. With V trimmed by 8 bases and J by 7 bases, 11 bases remained unmatched. Germline V gene lookup returns CDR1 SGHTA and CDR2 FQGNSA. The CDR3 has 16 amino acids. DNA of the CDR3: TGTGCCAGCGGTCCTCGACTAGCGGGAGCTAGCGGGGAGCTGTTTTTT. This encodes CASGPRLAGASGELFF. Supplemented by reference TRBV7-2 and TRBJ2-2, the full variable domain reads GAGVSQSPSNKVTEKGKDVELRCDPISGHTALYWYRQSLGQGLEFLIYFQGNSAPDKSGLPSDRFSAERTGGSVSTLTIQRTQQEDSAVYLCASGPRLAGASGELFFGEGSRLTVL.

This clone was observed a handful of times. The J gene is TRBJ1-1, the V gene TRBV7-8, with D perhaps TRBD1 (5 bases). The germline gives CDR1 SGHVS, CDR2 FQNEAQ. Trimming took off 5 bases at V and 3 bases at J, with 10 bases between the two ends. This CDR3 has 13 residues. The CDR3 is CASSPDIHTEAFF. CDR3 nucleotides: TGTGCCAGCAGCCCGGACATTCACACTGAAGCTTTCTTT.

CDR3 coding DNA: TGTGCCAGCAGCAGCCTAGTTGACACCGGGGAGCTGTTTTTT. This gives the protein CASSSLVDTGELFF. The chain combines TRBV21-1 with TRBJ2-2; TRBD2 is the table's D call and was not checked against the DNA. TRBV21-1 is noted as a pseudogene. The CDR3 is 14 amino acids.

The chain employs TRBV6-1 and TRBJ2-7, with D perhaps matching TRBD2 (5 bases). Trimming took off 5 bases at V and 2 bases at J, with 13 bases between the two ends. This CDR3 region has 14 residues. Germline-derived CDR1 and CDR2 are MNHNS and SASEGT. CDR3 in amino acids: CASSPDAGPYEQYF. The CDR3 DNA reads TGTGCCAGCAGTCCTGACGCGGGTCCCTACGAGCAGTACTTC.